This TCR beta chain comes out of a study of T cells after yellow fever vaccination (dated by TCRdb to the late 2010s). Turning to the overall study: Libraries from fractions with low cell numbers were prepared with the SMART-Seq v4 Ultra Low Input RNA kit. Two healthy male donors, one aged 18 to 30 and one aged 30 to 40 years, made up the cohort. Bulk PBMC replicates and cell subsets were isolated from blood drawn at multiple timepoints before and after both primary and secondary immunization. To follow T-cell clones before and after primary and booster YFV17D yellow fever vaccination, bulk TCR alpha and beta repertoires were sequenced over time. Broader findings and caveats from the paper: The secondary T-cell response was found to be weaker but faster than the primary response, with a peak reached on day 5 rather than on day 15. Only a couple of donors were included in the study, so the extent to which the findings can be generalized is limited. FACS-sorted repertoires could contain abundant contaminating clonotypes from the bulk population, so computational filtering was required. A small fraction of clonotypes showed up in both the CD4 and CD8 compartments, probably as a result of convergent recombination. After the booster, most clones that had expanded after primary vaccination were detected again (around 96% of CD4 and around nine tenths of CD8), suggesting broad maintenance of memory.

V is shortened by 3 bases, J by 2 bases, and the region joining them spans 12 bases. The CDR3 sequence holds 15 residues, the cysteine and phenylalanine included. Solely the CDR3 DNA is kept, with 45 bases framed from the first base. As encoded in the germline V gene, CDR1 is SGHAT while CDR2 is FQNNGV. Details on this clonotype: Its target antigen remains unknown. No per-base quality is available; no much larger clone lies one base away.

TCR cDNA was made using 5'RACE template switching, a step that added a universal primer site and unique molecular identifiers. Priming for cDNA synthesis came from both the TCR alpha and TCR beta constant segments. Libraries were amplified in two PCR steps, with sample barcodes and sequencing adapters added in the second step. Sequencing of libraries was done on Illumina HiSeq 2500 (2x100 bp) or NovaSeq (2x150 bp). Concerning the study's data processing: Reads were demultiplexed and collapsed into UMI consensus sequences with MIGEC, and V(D)J alignment was performed with MiXCR. Vaccine-responding clonotypes were defined with edgeR using replicate PBMC samples, requiring FDR below 0.01 and a log2 fold change above 5 up to day 15. Each bulk clonotype received a CD4 or CD8 identity based on whether the sequenced CD4 or CD8 repertoire contained that clonotype at higher abundance. TCRdb reprocessed the public reads (quality trimming at Q25 with fastp, clone calling with MiXCR) and kept in-frame beta chains. Under each unique CDR3 protein, matching rows form one entry showing the most common genes and DNA. TCRdb's processing, not the authors', yielded these V and J calls. Recorded for this sample are about 320,000 distinct CDR3 sequences; around 6.8% of them occurred a single time. The ten top clones hold roughly a sixth of the sample.

What this sample's treatment or condition label stands for: live attenuated yellow fever vaccine strain. At each blood-draw timepoint, two biological replicates of bulk PBMCs were collected. PBMCs were isolated from peripheral blood using a standard Ficoll-Paque protocol. RNA was extracted with TriZol from bulk PBMCs, CD4 and CD8 fractions, and dextramer-positive and dextramer-negative fractions. This TCR was sampled from a man between 18 and 29 years old who received the YFV17D yellow fever vaccine. The rearrangement combines TRBV11-2 with TRBJ2-3; the D gene is not confidently resolved. The sample was PBMCs, taken around 45 days after the first yellow fever vaccination. The sequenced DNA is TGTGCCAGCAGCTTGGCCACGCCTTCCACAGATACGCAGTATTTT. It translates to CASSLATPSTDTQYF. The full variable domain, completed from the reference TRBV11-2 and TRBJ2-3 proteins outside the CDR3, reads EAGVAQSPRYKIIEKRQSVAFWCNPISGHATLYWYQQILGQGPKLLIQFQNNGVVDDSQLPKDRFSAERLKGVDSTLKIQPAKLEDSAVYLCASSLATPSTDTQYFGPGTRLTVL.